A selection of T cell receptor beta chains follows, all from one sample in a study of T cells in Graves' hyperthyroidism and ophthalmopathy. TCRdb independently ran MiXCR on the multiplex PCR reads; one entry per CDR3 protein. The data show 450,000 to 600,000 distinct CDR3 sequences, with about 14% seen just once and approximately 13% held by the top ten. Material: blood. These receptors were collected from a woman in her 40s with Graves' hyperthyroidism. Each CDR3 is given with its conserved first and last residue. The D gene is left open where the match is weak. Clone size is shown for a subset of rows, as once, few, many or a class of expanded clone.

>.|TRBJ1-1|TRBV4-2|TRBD1
TGTGCCAGCAGCCAAGGGGGACAGGCTGAAGCTTTCTTT
CASSQGGQAEAFF
>few|TRBJ2-2|TRBV6-1|TRBD1
TGTGCCAGCAGTCCGACAGGGGGCTTCACCGGGGAGCTGTTTTTT
CASSPTGGFTGELFF
>many|TRBJ2-7|TRBV29-1|TRBD1
TGCAGCGTTGAAGGGGGACAGACCTTCTACGAGCAGTACTTC
CSVEGGQTFYEQYF
>few|TRBJ1-1|TRBV5-4|.
TGTGCCAGCACGTTATTCGGCACTGAAGCTTTCTTT
CASTLFGTEAFF
>few|TRBJ2-3|TRBV19|TRBD2
TGTGCCACCCGGGGGAGGGACGGGACAGATACGCAGTATTTT
CATRGRDGTDTQYF
>.|TRBJ2-3|TRBV24-1|.
TGTGCCACCAGTGAACAGGGTGCGGCAGATACGCAGTATTTT
CATSEQGAADTQYF
>.|TRBJ2-7|TRBV4-1|TRBD2
TGCGCCAGCAGCCAAGGGCTAGCGGGAGGGCGGAAAGAGCAGTACTTC
CASSQGLAGGRKEQYF
>many|TRBJ2-1|TRBV7-9|.
TGTGCCAGCCGGCTGGGGAAAGGGGCTGAGCAGTTCTTC
CASRLGKGAEQFF
>many|TRBJ1-4|TRBV12-3/TRBV12-4|TRBD1
TGTGCCAGCAGGAAGGGGACAGGGGTTCGGAATGAAAAACTGTTTTTT
CASRKGTGVRNEKLFF
>many|TRBJ1-3|TRBV12-3/TRBV12-4|.
TGTGCCAGCAGTTGGGCGGGGACATCGATTCAGACTGGAAACACCATATATTTT
CASSWAGTSIQTGNTIYF
>few|TRBJ1-5|TRBV20-1|.
TGCAGTGCAACTCCTCCCGCGGGGGCCAATCAGCCCCAGCATTTT
CSATPPAGANQPQHF
>many|TRBJ2-7|TRBV7-2|.
TGTGCCAGCAGCAAAGATTTCAGGATAAACTACGAGCAGTACTTC
CASSKDFRINYEQYF
>few|TRBJ2-7|TRBV19|TRBD1
TGTGCCAGTAGTATCGAGGGGACAGGTTTCTACGAGCAGTACTTC
CASSIEGTGFYEQYF
>many|TRBJ1-1|TRBV30|TRBD1
TGTGCCTGGATTCCTAAGGACAGGTTGAACACTGAAGCTTTCTTT
CAWIPKDRLNTEAFF
>many|TRBJ2-1|TRBV20-1|TRBD2
TGCAGAATAGCGGGGGCGGACAATGAGCAGTTCTTC
CRIAGADNEQFF
>few|TRBJ1-1|TRBV12-3/TRBV12-4|.
TGTGCCAGCAGTTTTCAGGTTACTGAAGCTTTCTTT
CASSFQVTEAFF
>many|TRBJ1-1|TRBV30|.
TGTGCCTGGAGTCCGCTAGGCACTGAAGCTTTCTTT
CAWSPLGTEAFF
>many|TRBJ2-2|TRBV12-3/TRBV12-4|TRBD1
TGTGCCAGCAGTAGGGACAGGGTGTCCGGGGAGCTGTTTTTT
CASSRDRVSGELFF
>few|TRBJ2-1|TRBV15|TRBD2
TGTGCCACCAGCAGAGGGGCGGGGGGGTATTACAATGAGCAGTTCTTC
CATSRGAGGYYNEQFF
>few|TRBJ2-7|TRBV12-3/TRBV12-4|.
TGTGCCAGCGGGTGGGGCGCATCCTACGAGCAGTACTTC
CASGWGASYEQYF
>many|TRBJ2-2|TRBV6-2/TRBV6-3|.
TGTGCCAGCAGTACCCCGCGGACTTTCACCGGGGAGCTGTTTTTT
CASSTPRTFTGELFF
>many|TRBJ2-1|TRBV6-2/TRBV6-3|TRBD2
TGTGCCAGCAGTCTAATGTCCGGGACTAGCGGGAGCAATGAGCAGTTCTTC
CASSLMSGTSGSNEQFF